These T cell receptor beta chains were read from a single sample in a study of vaccination effects on CD4 cells after COVID-19. These receptors are not linked to any known antigen. TCRdb's table, derived via immunoSEQ multiplex PCR, lists solely in-frame clones and lacks some. The sample carries 45,000 to 50,000 clones, about 80% recorded once. This sample comprised CD4+ T cells from PBMCs cultured without peptide, obtained before COVID-19 vaccination. The receptors were sampled from a human donor who had a prior SARS-CoV-2 infection. Each CDR3 is given without its conserved first and last residue.

J,V,CDR3
TRBJ2-2,TRBV13,ASSGGGATGELF
TRBJ2-2,TRBV7-3,ASSSRGGDTGELF
TRBJ1-2,TRBV7-9,ASSLSQGDGYT
TRBJ1-4,TRBV5-1,ASSLDRETNEKLF
TRBJ1-1,TRBV11-2,ASSLGRQGFGTEAF
TRBJ1-1,TRBV7-2,ASSFTSYTEAF
TRBJ1-1,TRBV2,ASSAQLNTEAF
TRBJ2-1,TRBV4-1,ASSRRPGLAGDNEQF
TRBJ1-3,TRBV3-1/TRBV3-2,ASSSSGTVGNTIY
TRBJ2-1,TRBV2,ASGLTEGRSSYNEQF
TRBJ2-7,TRBV5-4,ASTLSGSGAYEQY
TRBJ2-7,TRBV5-4,ASSSGTGSPYEQY
TRBJ2-3,TRBV24-1,ATSDPAAAPNTQY
TRBJ1-1,TRBV4-2,ASSQPDRFEAF
TRBJ2-7,TRBV5-6,ASSPYAGTYEQY
TRBJ1-4,TRBV12-2,ASVGLLSCEKLF
TRBJ2-1,TRBV7-2,ASSPVLKGSYNEQF
TRBJ2-3,TRBV5-1,ASSLESDTQY
TRBJ1-6,TRBV6-5,ASSYSIISENSPLH
TRBJ2-2,TRBV3-1/TRBV3-2,ASSQLAGNTGELF
TRBJ2-1,TRBV7-8,ASSITSGTSYNEQF
TRBJ1-2,TRBV7-9,ASSLQGWGYGYT
TRBJ1-1,TRBV6-5,ASTTNTEAF
TRBJ2-3,TRBV18,ASSSSLDTQY
TRBJ2-2,TRBV5-1,ASSFRQGGTGELF
TRBJ2-1,TRBV5-4,ASSLRDAWF
TRBJ2-2,TRBV6-2/TRBV6-3,ASSAGGSGTGELF
TRBJ1-2,TRBV2,ASTLTGTNYGYT
TRBJ2-3,TRBV13,ASSLETSGSLSTDTQY
TRBJ2-5,TRBV7-9,AITGGIASETQY
TRBJ1-2,TRBV5-1,ASSLSRVYGYT
TRBJ2-7,TRBV5-1,ASSPRPLAGGIEQY
TRBJ1-1,TRBV2,ASSRQGSNTEAF
TRBJ2-3,TRBV29-1,SVQITSAPADTQY
TRBJ2-2,TRBV7-3,ASSLRGRNTGELF
TRBJ1-1,TRBV3-1/TRBV3-2,ASSQESSQDNTEAF
TRBJ1-4,TRBV18,ASSPGTGHEKLF
TRBJ1-2,TRBV9,ASSVMGGSNYGYT
TRBJ2-7,TRBV5-6,ASTSKPGQGSYEQY
TRBJ1-4,TRBV6-5,ASSIDRRALF
TRBJ2-7,TRBV2,ASSRIGQVDEQY
TRBJ2-2,TRBV5-4,ASSLNTGELF
TRBJ1-1,TRBV7-2,ASSYLGQNTEAF
TRBJ1-2,TRBV18,ASSPSRDSNYGYT
TRBJ1-1,TRBV2,ASIQNTEAF
TRBJ2-2,TRBV6-6,ASSYLQGVPGELF
TRBJ1-3,TRBV7-8,ASRDTGSGNTIY
TRBJ1-2,TRBV29-1,SVGGAYGYT
TRBJ2-1,TRBV27,ASRLAGGSSYNEQF
TRBJ2-1,TRBV12-5,ASRTESRGILLSSYNEQF
TRBJ2-1,TRBV5-4,ASSLDSYNEQF
TRBJ2-1,TRBV13,ASSFPGLAGNNEQF
TRBJ2-7,TRBV5-6,ASSYPPAGDYEQY
TRBJ1-1,TRBV27,ASSGGDTNTEAF
TRBJ2-2,TRBV27,ASSPGVRANTGELF
TRBJ1-5,TRBV11-3,ASSFDYLGTPDYSNQPQH